The clone carrying this TCR beta chain was detected only a few times. The data stem from a study of blood T cell repertoires in COVID-19. Overall study: The United States, Italy and Spain were the sources of the acute and convalescent COVID-19 samples. PBMCs, B-cell-depleted T cells, or T cells provided the cDNA or gDNA that made up the material.

Trimming stripped 2 bases from V and 3 bases from J, with 8 bases between. Germline loops: CDR1 SGHTA, CDR2 FQGNSA. The CDR3 spans 13 residues. Sequencing was performed with immunoSEQ multiplex PCR; in TCRdb, only in-frame clones are kept and a portion is missing. This sample has about 15,000 clones, with approximately 91% found just once. The sample was peripheral blood. This rearrangement joins TRBV7-2 to TRBJ2-7; D remains ambiguous. The clonotype was recovered from a woman older than 75 with COVID-19, enrolled during active disease. The CDR3 loop reads CASSLRGSYEQYF. CDR3 sequence (DNA): TGTGCCAGCAGCTTAAGAGGCAGCTACGAGCAGTACTTC.